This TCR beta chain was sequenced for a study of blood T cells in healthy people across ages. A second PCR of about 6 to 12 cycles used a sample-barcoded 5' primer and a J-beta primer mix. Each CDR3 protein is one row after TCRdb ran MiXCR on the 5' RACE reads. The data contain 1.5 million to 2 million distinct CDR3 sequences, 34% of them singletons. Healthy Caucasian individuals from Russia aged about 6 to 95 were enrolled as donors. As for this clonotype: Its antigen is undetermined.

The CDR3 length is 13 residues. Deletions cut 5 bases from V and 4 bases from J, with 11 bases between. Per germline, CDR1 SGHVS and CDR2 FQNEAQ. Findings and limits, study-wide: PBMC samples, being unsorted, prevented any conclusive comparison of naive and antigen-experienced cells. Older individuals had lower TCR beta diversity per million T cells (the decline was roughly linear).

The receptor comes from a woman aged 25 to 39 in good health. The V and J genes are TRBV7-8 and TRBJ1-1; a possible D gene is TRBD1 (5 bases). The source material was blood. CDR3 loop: CASSGGLTTEAFF. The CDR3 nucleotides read TGTGCCAGCAGCGGGGGTCTTACCACTGAAGCTTTCTTT.